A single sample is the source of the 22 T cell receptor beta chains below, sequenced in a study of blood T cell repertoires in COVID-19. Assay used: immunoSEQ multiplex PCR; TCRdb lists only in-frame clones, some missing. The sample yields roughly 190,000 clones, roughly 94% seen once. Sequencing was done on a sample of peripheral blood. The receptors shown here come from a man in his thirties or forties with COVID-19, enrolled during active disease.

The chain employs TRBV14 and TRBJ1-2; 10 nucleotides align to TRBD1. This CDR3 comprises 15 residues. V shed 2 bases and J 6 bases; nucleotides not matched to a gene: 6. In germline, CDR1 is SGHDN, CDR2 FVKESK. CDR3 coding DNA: TGTGCCAGCAGCCAACTGACAGGGGGCCGGGATGGCTACACCTTC. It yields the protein CASSQLTGGRDGYTF. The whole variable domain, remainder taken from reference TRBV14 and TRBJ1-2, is EAGVTQFPSHSVIEKGQTVTLRCDPISGHDNLYWYRRVMGKEIKFLLHFVKESKQDESGMPNNRFLAERTGGTYSTLKVQPAELEDSGVYFCASSQLTGGRDGYTFGSGTRLTVV.

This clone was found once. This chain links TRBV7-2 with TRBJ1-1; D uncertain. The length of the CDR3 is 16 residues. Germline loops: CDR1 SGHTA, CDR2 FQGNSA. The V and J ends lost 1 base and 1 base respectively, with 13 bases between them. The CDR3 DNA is TGTGCCAGCAGCTTAGAGGGCGCCCGGGGGAACACTGAAGCTTTCTTT. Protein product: CASSLEGARGNTEAFF.

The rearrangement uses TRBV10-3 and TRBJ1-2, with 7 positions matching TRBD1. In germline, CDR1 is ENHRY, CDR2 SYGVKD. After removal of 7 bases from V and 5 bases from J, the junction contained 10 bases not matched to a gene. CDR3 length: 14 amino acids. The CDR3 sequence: CAITRQGEGYGYTF. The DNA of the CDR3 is TGTGCCATCACCCGACAGGGCGAAGGGTATGGCTACACCTTC.

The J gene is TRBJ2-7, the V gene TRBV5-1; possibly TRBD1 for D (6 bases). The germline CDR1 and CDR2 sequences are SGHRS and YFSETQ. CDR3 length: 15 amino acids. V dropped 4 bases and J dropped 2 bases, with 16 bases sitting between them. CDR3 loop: CASSRRQGLTYEQYF. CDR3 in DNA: TGCGCCAGCAGCCGACGGCAGGGGCTTACCTACGAGCAGTACTTC.

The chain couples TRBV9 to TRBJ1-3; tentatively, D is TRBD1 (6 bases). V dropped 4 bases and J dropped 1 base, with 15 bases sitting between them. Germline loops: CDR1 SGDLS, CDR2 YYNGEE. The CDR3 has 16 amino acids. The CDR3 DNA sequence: TGTGCCAGCAGCCGTACGGGGGGCGTATCTGGAAACACCATATATTTT. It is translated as CASSRTGGVSGNTIYF. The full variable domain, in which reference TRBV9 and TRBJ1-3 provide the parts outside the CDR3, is DSGVTQTPKHLITATGQRVTLRCSPRSGDLSVYWYQQSLDQGLQFLIQYYNGEERAKGNILERFSAQQFPDLHSELNLSSLELGDSALYFCASSRTGGVSGNTIYFGEGSWLTVV.

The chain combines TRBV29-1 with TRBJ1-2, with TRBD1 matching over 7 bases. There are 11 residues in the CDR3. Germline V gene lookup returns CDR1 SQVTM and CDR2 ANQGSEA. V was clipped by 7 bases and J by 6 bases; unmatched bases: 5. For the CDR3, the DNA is TGCAGCGGGAAGACAGGGAATGGCTACACCTTC. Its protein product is CSGKTGNGYTF.

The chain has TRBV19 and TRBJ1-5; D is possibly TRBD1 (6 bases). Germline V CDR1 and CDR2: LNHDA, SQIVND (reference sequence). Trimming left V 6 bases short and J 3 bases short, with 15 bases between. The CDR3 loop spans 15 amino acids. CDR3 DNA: TGTGCCAGTAGGGGGGGGCAGGGAGACAATCAGCCCCAGCATTTT. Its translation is CASRGGQGDNQPQHF.

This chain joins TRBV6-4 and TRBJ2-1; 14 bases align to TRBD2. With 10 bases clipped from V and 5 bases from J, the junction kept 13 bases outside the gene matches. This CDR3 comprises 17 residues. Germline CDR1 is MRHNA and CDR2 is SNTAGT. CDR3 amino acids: CATLTTGTSGGNNEQFF. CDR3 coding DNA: TGTGCCACCCTGACAACCGGGACTAGCGGGGGAAACAATGAGCAGTTCTTC.

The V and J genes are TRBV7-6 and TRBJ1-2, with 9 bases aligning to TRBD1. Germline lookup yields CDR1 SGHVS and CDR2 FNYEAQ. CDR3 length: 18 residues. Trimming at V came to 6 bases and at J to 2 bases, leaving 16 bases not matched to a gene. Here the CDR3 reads CASSPIPGQGGWNYGYTF. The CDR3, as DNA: TGTGCCAGCAGTCCGATACCGGGACAGGGAGGTTGGAACTATGGCTACACCTTC.

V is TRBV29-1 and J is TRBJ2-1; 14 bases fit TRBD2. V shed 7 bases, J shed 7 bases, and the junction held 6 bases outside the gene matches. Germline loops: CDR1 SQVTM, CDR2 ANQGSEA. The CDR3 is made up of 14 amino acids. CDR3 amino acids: CSAMGLAGVNEQFF. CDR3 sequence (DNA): TGCAGCGCCATGGGACTAGCGGGGGTAAATGAGCAGTTCTTC.

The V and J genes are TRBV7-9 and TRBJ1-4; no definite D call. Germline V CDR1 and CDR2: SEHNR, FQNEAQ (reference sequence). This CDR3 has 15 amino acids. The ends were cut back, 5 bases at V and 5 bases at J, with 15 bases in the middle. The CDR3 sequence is CASSPAVELNEKLFF. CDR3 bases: TGTGCCAGCAGCCCAGCGGTGGAACTCAATGAAAAACTGTTTTTT.

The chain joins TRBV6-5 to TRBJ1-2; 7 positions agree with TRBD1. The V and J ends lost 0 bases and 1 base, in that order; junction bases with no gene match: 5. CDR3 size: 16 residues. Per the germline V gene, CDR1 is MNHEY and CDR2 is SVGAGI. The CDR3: CASSYSGDRVNYGYTF. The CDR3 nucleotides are TGTGCCAGCAGTTACTCGGGAGACAGGGTTAACTATGGCTACACCTTC.

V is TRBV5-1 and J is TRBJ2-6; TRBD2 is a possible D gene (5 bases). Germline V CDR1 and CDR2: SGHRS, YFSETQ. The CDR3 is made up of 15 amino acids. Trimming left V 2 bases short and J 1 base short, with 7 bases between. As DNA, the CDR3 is TGCGCCAGCAGCTTCGGGGTATCTGGGGCCAACGTCCTGACTTTC. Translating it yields CASSFGVSGANVLTF. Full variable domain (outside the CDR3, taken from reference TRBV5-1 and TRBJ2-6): KAGVTQTPRYLIKTRGQQVTLSCSPISGHRSVSWYQQTPGQGLQFLFEYFSETQRNKGNFPGRFSGRQFSNSRSEMNVSTLELGDSALYLCASSFGVSGANVLTFGAGSRLTVL.

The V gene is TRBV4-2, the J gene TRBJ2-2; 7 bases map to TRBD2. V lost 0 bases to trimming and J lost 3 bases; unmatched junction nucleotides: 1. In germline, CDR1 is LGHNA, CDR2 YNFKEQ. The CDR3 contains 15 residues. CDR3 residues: CASSQEGGYTGELFF. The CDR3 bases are TGTGCCAGCAGCCAAGAGGGAGGGTACACCGGGGAGCTGTTTTTT.

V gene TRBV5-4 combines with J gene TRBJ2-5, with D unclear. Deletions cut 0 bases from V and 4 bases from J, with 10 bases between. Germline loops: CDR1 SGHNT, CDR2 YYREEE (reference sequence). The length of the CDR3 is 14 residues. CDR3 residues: CASSLANRPETQYF. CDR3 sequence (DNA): TGTGCCAGCAGCTTGGCTAACAGACCAGAGACCCAGTACTTC.

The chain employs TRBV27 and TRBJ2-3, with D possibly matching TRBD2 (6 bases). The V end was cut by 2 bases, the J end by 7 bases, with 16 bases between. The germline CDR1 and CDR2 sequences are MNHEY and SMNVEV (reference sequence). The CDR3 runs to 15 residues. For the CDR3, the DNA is TGTGCCAGCAGTTTAGGACCGGGGGAGGATTATACGCAGTATTTT. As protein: CASSLGPGEDYTQYF.

The CDR3 here is CASSKGLTEQYF. As DNA, the CDR3 is TGTGCCAGCAGTAAGGGACTAACCGAGCAGTACTTC. The V gene is TRBV27, the J gene TRBJ2-7; 7 nucleotides match TRBD2. The CDR3 covers 12 residues. With 5 bases clipped from V and 6 bases from J, the junction kept 4 bases outside the gene matches. Looked up from germline, CDR1 is MNHEY and CDR2 is SMNVEV (reference sequence).

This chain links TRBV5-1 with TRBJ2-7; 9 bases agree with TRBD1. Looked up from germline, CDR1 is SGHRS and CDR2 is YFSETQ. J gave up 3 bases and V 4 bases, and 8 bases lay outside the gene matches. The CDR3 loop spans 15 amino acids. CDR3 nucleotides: TGCGCCAGCAGCATCTCCGGGACAGGGATCTACGAGCAGTACTTC. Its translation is CASSISGTGIYEQYF.

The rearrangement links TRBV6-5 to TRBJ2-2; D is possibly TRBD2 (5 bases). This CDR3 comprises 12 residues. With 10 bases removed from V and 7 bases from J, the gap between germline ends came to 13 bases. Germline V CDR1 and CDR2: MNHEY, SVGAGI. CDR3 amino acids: CATARDGGELFF. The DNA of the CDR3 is TGTGCCACCGCGAGGGATGGCGGGGAGCTGTTTTTT.

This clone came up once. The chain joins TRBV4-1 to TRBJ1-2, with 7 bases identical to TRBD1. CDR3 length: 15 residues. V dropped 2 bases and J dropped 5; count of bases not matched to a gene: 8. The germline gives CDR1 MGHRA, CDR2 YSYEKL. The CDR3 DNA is TGCGCCAGCAGCCAACTACAGGGGAGCATATATGGCTACACCTTC. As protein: CASSQLQGSIYGYTF.

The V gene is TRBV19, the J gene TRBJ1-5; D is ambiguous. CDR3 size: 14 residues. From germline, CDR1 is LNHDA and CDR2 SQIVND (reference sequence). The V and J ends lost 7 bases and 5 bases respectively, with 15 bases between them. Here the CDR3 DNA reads TGTGCCAGTACCGTCGGGTCTCGGGATCAGCCCCAGCATTTT. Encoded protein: CASTVGSRDQPQHF.

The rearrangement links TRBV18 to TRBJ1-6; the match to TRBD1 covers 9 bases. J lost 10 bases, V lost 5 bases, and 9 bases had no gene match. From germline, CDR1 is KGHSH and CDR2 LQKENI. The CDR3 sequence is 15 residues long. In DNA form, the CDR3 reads TGTGCCAGCTCAACGGGACAGGGTCTCGACTCACCCCTCCACTTT. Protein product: CASSTGQGLDSPLHF.